These T cell receptor beta chains were read from a single sample in a study of cytomegalovirus exposure and HLA in healthy donors. TCRdb's copy holds only in-frame clones and misses some; the assay was immunoSEQ multiplex PCR. The sample has 110,000 to 150,000 clones; over 60% are singletons. Material for sequencing was PBMCs. These receptor sequences come from a middle-aged man in good health and CMV-seronegative. Each CDR3 is given with its conserved first and last residue. Each record gives: J gene, D gene, clone size, V gene, CDR3 protein, CDR3 DNA. A D gene is named only where the DNA matches it firmly. The listing skips clone size in some rows; elsewhere it reads once, few, many or a size class.

TRBJ1-2 . once TRBV19 CASSSRQANYGYTF TGTGCCAGTAGTTCCAGACAGGCTAACTATGGCTACACCTTC
TRBJ2-7 . once TRBV6-5 CASSYDQVSSYEQYF TGTGCCAGCAGTTACGATCAGGTTTCCTCCTACGAGCAGTACTTC
TRBJ2-4 TRBD1 . TRBV7-2 CASSGTTGGLNIQYF TGTGCCAGCAGCGGTACGACAGGGGGCTTGAACATTCAGTACTTC
TRBJ2-7 . . TRBV7-6 CASSLGQGPSNEQYF TGTGCCAGCAGCTTGGGGCAGGGCCCGAGCAACGAGCAGTACTTC
TRBJ2-5 TRBD2 . TRBV18 CASSPSGKETQYF TGTGCCAGCTCACCTAGCGGGAAGGAGACCCAGTACTTC
TRBJ1-1 . . TRBV4-3 CASSQAGQNTEAFF TGCGCCAGCAGCCAAGCGGGACAGAACACTGAAGCTTTCTTT
TRBJ1-1 . . TRBV12-2 CASRLGGSSTANTEAFF TGTGCAAGTCGCTTAGGGGGCAGTAGCACAGCCAACACTGAAGCTTTCTTT
TRBJ2-7 TRBD1 once TRBV5-5 CASSLDLTGVYEQYF TGTGCCAGCAGCCTGGATTTGACAGGGGTTTACGAGCAGTACTTC
TRBJ2-3 . few TRBV9 CASSTDRSITDTQYF TGTGCCAGCAGTACAGATCGTTCGATTACAGATACGCAGTATTTT
TRBJ2-7 . . TRBV7-2 CASSRGLGEGVKQYF TGTGCCAGCAGCAGAGGGCTAGGAGAGGGTGTCAAGCAGTACTTC
TRBJ2-7 TRBD1 . TRBV28 CASSLIGTGLTPYEQYF TGTGCCAGCAGTTTAATCGGGACAGGCCTCACACCCTACGAGCAGTACTTC
TRBJ2-5 . . TRBV30 CAWSVAGEETQYF TGTGCCTGGAGTGTAGCAGGGGAGGAGACCCAGTACTTC
TRBJ2-1 TRBD1 . TRBV2 CASSLTGGAYNEQFF TGTGCCAGCAGTTTGACAGGGGGCGCCTACAATGAGCAGTTCTTC
TRBJ1-1 . . TRBV6-5 CASTRGGSAGEAFF TGTGCCAGCACAAGGGGAGGATCTGCGGGTGAAGCTTTCTTT
TRBJ2-3 TRBD2 . TRBV5-6 CASSPGLAVLSSTDTQYF TGTGCCAGCAGCCCGGGACTAGCGGTACTGTCTAGCACAGATACGCAGTATTTT
TRBJ1-5 . . TRBV2 CASSREVDRWNQPQHF TGTGCCAGCAGCCGAGAGGTAGACAGATGGAATCAGCCCCAGCATTTT
TRBJ2-3 TRBD2 once TRBV10-1 CASSDTGGPDTQYF TGCGCCAGCAGTGATACGGGAGGGCCAGATACGCAGTATTTT
TRBJ2-7 . . TRBV6-1 CASSEDRNTGSEQYF TGTGCCAGCAGTGAAGATCGGAATACGGGTAGCGAGCAGTACTTC
TRBJ2-2 TRBD2 . TRBV5-1 CASSPTSGRTNTGELFF TGCGCCAGCAGCCCCACTAGCGGGAGGACCAACACCGGGGAGCTGTTTTTT
TRBJ1-1 . few TRBV4-1 CASSRPQGVNTEAFF TGCGCCAGCAGCCGACCCCAGGGCGTGAACACTGAAGCTTTCTTT
TRBJ1-6 . . TRBV11-2 CASSFGQGYNSPLHF TGTGCCAGCAGCTTTGGGCAGGGTTATAATTCACCCCTCCACTTT
TRBJ2-2 TRBD2 . TRBV10-3 CAISGTSGELFF TGTGCCATCAGTGGGACTAGCGGGGAGCTGTTTTTT
TRBJ2-1 TRBD1 . TRBV13 CASSKYRGRDNEQFF TGTGCCAGCAGCAAATACAGGGGGCGCGACAATGAGCAGTTCTTC
TRBJ2-3 TRBD1 . TRBV29-1 CSVVPTSGTGGPDTQYF TGCAGCGTTGTCCCAACATCCGGGACAGGGGGCCCAGATACGCAGTATTTT
TRBJ2-7 . few TRBV27 CASSLSGPYEQYF TGTGCCAGCAGTTTAAGCGGACCCTACGAGCAGTACTTC
TRBJ2-7 . . TRBV4-3 CASSQESGPFEQYF TGCGCCAGCAGCCAAGAGAGCGGACCTTTCGAACAGTACTTC
TRBJ2-7 TRBD1 . TRBV5-1 CASSRTGYENEQYF TGCGCCAGCAGTAGGACAGGTTATGAGAACGAGCAGTACTTC
TRBJ1-6 . . TRBV6-1 CASSDRYNSPLHF TGTGCCAGCAGTGACAGATATAATTCACCCCTCCACTTT
TRBJ2-5 TRBD2 . TRBV7-9 CASSLSAGEETQYF TGTGCCAGCAGCTTATCGGCGGGAGAAGAGACCCAGTACTTC
TRBJ2-7 . once TRBV15 CATSRTEAYEQYF TGTGCCACCAGCAGGACAGAAGCCTACGAGCAGTACTTC
TRBJ1-1 . . TRBV7-2 CASSLTPGWFFAFF TGTGCCAGCAGCTTGACCCCAGGGTGGTTTTTTGCTTTCTTT
TRBJ1-4 TRBD1 . TRBV9 CASSLGTGAAKSNEKLFF TGTGCCAGCAGCTTAGGGACAGGGGCGGCCAAATCCAATGAAAAACTGTTTTTT
TRBJ1-2 TRBD1 once TRBV9 CASSPRAGQGVHGYTF TGTGCCAGCAGCCCCAGGGCTGGACAGGGGGTTCATGGCTACACCTTC
TRBJ1-3 TRBD1 . TRBV4-1 CASSGRQGLGNTIYF TGCGCCAGCAGCGGTCGACAGGGGTTGGGAAACACCATATATTTT
TRBJ2-3 TRBD1 . TRBV10-1 CASSSTGPDRGAGTQYF TGCGCCAGCAGTTCCACAGGACCGGACAGGGGGGCGGGTACGCAGTATTTT
TRBJ2-7 TRBD1 . TRBV30 CAWSVPGQGAPHEQYF TGTGCCTGGAGTGTACCCGGCCAGGGGGCTCCCCACGAGCAGTACTTC
TRBJ2-7 . . TRBV30 CAWSVWGPTYEQYF TGTGCCTGGAGTGTGTGGGGGCCCACCTACGAGCAGTACTTC
TRBJ2-2 . once TRBV15 CATSSDRHTGELFF TGTGCCACCAGCAGCGACAGGCACACCGGGGAGCTGTTTTTT
TRBJ2-3 TRBD2 . TRBV7-2 CASSSTPSGIGDTQYF TGTGCCAGCAGCTCGACACCTAGCGGGATTGGAGATACGCAGTATTTT
TRBJ2-3 . . TRBV9 CASSVATVDTQYF TGTGCCAGCAGCGTAGCCACAGTTGATACGCAGTATTTT
TRBJ1-5 . once TRBV30 CAWSVGGPQHF TGTGCCTGGAGTGTAGGAGGGCCCCAGCATTTT
TRBJ2-3 TRBD2 once TRBV2 CASSGAGGGTQYF TGTGCCAGCAGTGGTGCGGGGGGGGGTACGCAGTATTTT
TRBJ2-3 . . TRBV10-3 CAISGGYTDTQYF TGTGCCATCAGTGGCGGCTACACAGATACGCAGTATTTT
TRBJ2-7 . . TRBV10-2 CASSEGAPQYF TGCGCCAGCAGTGAAGGGGCCCCCCAGTACTTC
TRBJ2-7 TRBD2 few TRBV7-9 CASSLALGLAGVREQYF TGTGCCAGCAGCTTAGCGCTAGGACTAGCGGGAGTGAGGGAGCAGTACTTC
TRBJ2-2 . . TRBV5-6 CASSFTGGVTGELFF TGTGCCAGCAGCTTTACAGGTGGTGTCACCGGGGAGCTGTTTTTT
TRBJ1-1 TRBD1 few TRBV6-6 CASTETGVSYGAFF TGTGCCAGCACCGAGACAGGGGTCAGCTACGGAGCTTTCTTT
TRBJ2-7 . . TRBV19 CASRSATSSSYEQYF TGTGCCAGTAGATCCGCCACGTCGAGCTCCTACGAGCAGTACTTC
TRBJ1-1 . . TRBV5-1 CASSLPGLNTEAFF TGCGCCAGCAGCTTACCGGGACTAAACACTGAAGCTTTCTTT
TRBJ1-1 . . TRBV29-1 CSVEAGENTEAFF TGCAGCGTTGAGGCGGGGGAGAACACTGAAGCTTTCTTT
TRBJ2-7 . . TRBV6-5 CASRPGQYLGEQYF TGTGCCAGCAGACCCGGACAGTACCTGGGCGAGCAGTACTTC
TRBJ2-1 TRBD1 . TRBV5-1 CASSLSGQGLNEQFF TGCGCCAGCAGCTTGTCAGGACAGGGGTTGAATGAGCAGTTCTTC
TRBJ1-6 . . TRBV21-1 CASRWVKGNSPLHF TGTGCCAGCAGGTGGGTAAAGGGGAATTCACCCCTCCACTTT